This TCR beta chain was sequenced in a study of OX40 agonist ivuxolimab in advanced cancers. Background for the entire study: Ivuxolimab was a fully human IgG2 agonistic monoclonal antibody targeting the costimulatory receptor OX40 (CD134). Prior anti-PD-1, anti-PD-L1 or anti-CTLA-4 therapy was permitted, and checkpoint inhibitors had been received by about 36% of dose-escalation patients. The dose-escalation cohort was about 83% male with a mean age of 60 years, ranging from about 23 to 85. The purpose of peripheral TCRbeta sequencing was to test whether ivuxolimab changed TCR sequence diversity and led to clonal T-cell expansion. Of the roughly 51 dose-escalation patients, hepatocellular carcinoma was present in about 19, melanoma in some 15, renal cell carcinoma in 9 and head and neck cancer in 9. Partial responses were achieved by three dose-escalation patients, of whom one had hepatocellular carcinoma and two had cutaneous melanoma. The paper reports the monotherapy dose-escalation portion (N of about 52 patients) of the phase I ivuxolimab trial. Intravenous ivuxolimab was administered to patients every 2 weeks at six dose levels: 0.01, 0.1, 0.3, 1.5, 3 and 10 mg/kg.

Genomic DNA was extracted from sorted cells for sequencing of the TCRbeta CDR3 region. The immunoSEQ Assay was used to sequence the TCRbeta CDR3 regions. TCRdb holds this immuneACCESS table with in-frame rearrangements only. Some clones are missing; in checked studies, unresolved V genes explain under half, and the rest has no known cause. This sample holds about 82,000 clones; less than 85% were observed only once. The ten largest clones represent approximately 0.79% of the sample. Remarks on this clone: The antigen it binds to is not known. No base quality information exists; no much larger clone differs at one position.

V was cut back by 6 bases and J by 2 bases, leaving a gap of 15 bases between them. From cysteine to phenylalanine, the CDR3 is 15 amino acids long. Only the CDR3 part of the read is kept: 45 bases, read in frame from the first base. The germline V gene gives CDR1 as SGHTA and CDR2 as FQGNSA. The trial excluded patients who had a history of autoimmune disease or who were on systemic immunosuppression. Peripheral blood for TCR sequencing was collected from all dose cohorts at baseline, on cycle 4 day 1, and on cycle 7 day 1. The samples were taken from a phase I, first-in-human, multicenter, open-label dose-escalation trial of ivuxolimab. Adults with locally advanced or metastatic melanoma, renal cell, hepatocellular, or head and neck squamous cell carcinoma were enrolled in the trial. Before TCR sequencing, CD4+ T cells and CD8+ T cells from peripheral blood were sorted into separate populations.

General study outcomes and caveats: In the 0.1-3.0 mg/kg groups, partial responders had among the lowest normalized peripheral clonal expansion, particularly in CD8+ T cells. The antigen specificity of the clonally expanded peripheral T cells was not determined. Low levels of normalized T-cell clonal expansion were also seen in some patients who did not respond. After ivuxolimab, CD8+ T cells had more expanded clones than CD4+ T cells on average. At doses from 0.1 to 3.0 mg/kg, clonal expansion was seen in both CD4+ and CD8+ blood T cells between baseline and week 6.

The receptor was derived from an adult with an advanced solid tumor such as melanoma, head and neck, liver or kidney cancer. The sample consisted of CD4+ or CD8+ T cells sorted from blood, taken in a trial of the OX40 agonist ivuxolimab. Recombination linked TRBV7-2 to TRBJ2-3; the D element could tentatively be TRBD1 or TRBD2, as 5 bases agree for each. CDR3 region: CASSSTGAPTDTQYF. The nucleotide sequence reads TGTGCCAGCAGTAGCACCGGGGCCCCCACAGATACGCAGTATTTT.